The TCR beta chain under discussion was sequenced for a study of OX40 agonist ivuxolimab in advanced cancers. About the study: At doses from 0.01 to 10 mg/kg, patients were given intravenous ivuxolimab every 2 weeks.

The ends were cut back, 1 base at V and 6 bases at J, with 12 bases in the middle. The CDR3 length is 14 residues. CDR1 and CDR2 from the germline V gene are SGHNT and YENEEA. Method: immunoSEQ multiplex PCR; TCRdb's copy keeps in-frame clones and lacks some. The sample carries more than 20,000 clones, approximately 85% recorded once. On cycle 4 day 1 and cycle 7 day 1, as well as at baseline, blood was sampled. Study-wide findings and caveats: At 0.1 to 3.0 mg/kg and by week 6, CD4+ and CD8+ T cells in the blood had expanded clonally.

As concerns this clone: Its antigen is not known.

This clonotype originated in an adult with an advanced solid tumor such as melanoma, head and neck, liver or kidney cancer. Here the sequenced sample was CD4+ or CD8+ T cells sorted from blood, taken in a trial of the OX40 agonist ivuxolimab. The V and J genes are TRBV11-3 and TRBJ2-5, with D perhaps matching TRBD2 (6 bases). Written as DNA, the CDR3 is TGTGCCAGCAGCTTAGCGCGGGGCCTGAAGACCCAGTACTTC. Residues: CASSLARGLKTQYF.